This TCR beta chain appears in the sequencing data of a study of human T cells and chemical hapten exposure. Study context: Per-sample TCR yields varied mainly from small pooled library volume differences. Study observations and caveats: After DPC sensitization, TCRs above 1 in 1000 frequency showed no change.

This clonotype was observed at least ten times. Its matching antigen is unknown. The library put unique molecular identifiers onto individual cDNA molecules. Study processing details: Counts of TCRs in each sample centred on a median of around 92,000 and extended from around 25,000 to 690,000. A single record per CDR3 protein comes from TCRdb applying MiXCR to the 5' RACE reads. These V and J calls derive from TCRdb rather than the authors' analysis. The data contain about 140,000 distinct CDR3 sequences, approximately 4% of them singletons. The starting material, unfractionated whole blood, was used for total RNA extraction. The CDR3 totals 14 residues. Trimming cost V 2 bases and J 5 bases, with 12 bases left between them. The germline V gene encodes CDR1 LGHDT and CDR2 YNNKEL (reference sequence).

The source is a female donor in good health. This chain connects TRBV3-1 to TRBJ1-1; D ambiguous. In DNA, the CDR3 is TGTGCCAGCAGCCAAAACTATGGTGGTACTGAAGCTTTCTTT. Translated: CASSQNYGGTEAFF.